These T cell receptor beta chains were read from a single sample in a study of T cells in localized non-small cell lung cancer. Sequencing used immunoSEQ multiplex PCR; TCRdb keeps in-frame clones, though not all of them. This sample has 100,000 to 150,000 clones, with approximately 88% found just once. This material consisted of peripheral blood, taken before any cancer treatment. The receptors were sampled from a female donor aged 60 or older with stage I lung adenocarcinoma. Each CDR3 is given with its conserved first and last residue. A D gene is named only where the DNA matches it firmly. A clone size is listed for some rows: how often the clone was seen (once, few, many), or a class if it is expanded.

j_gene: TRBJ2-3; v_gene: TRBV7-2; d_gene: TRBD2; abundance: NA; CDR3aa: CASSSRGLAGGTSTDTQYF; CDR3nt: TGTGCCAGCAGCTCGAGAGGTCTAGCGGGAGGAACTAGCACAGATACGCAGTATTTT
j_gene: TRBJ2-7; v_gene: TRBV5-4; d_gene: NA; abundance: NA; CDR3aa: CASSGGGVPLYEQYF; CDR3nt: TGTGCCAGTTCCGGCGGTGGGGTCCCCCTCTACGAGCAGTACTTC
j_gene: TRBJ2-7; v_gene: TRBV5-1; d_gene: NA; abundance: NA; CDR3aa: CASSLGLVGNYEQYF; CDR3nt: TGCGCCAGCAGCTTGGGTCTGGTGGGGAACTACGAGCAGTACTTC
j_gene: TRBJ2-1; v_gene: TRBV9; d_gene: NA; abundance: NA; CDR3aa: CASSSSSRLIEQFF; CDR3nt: TGTGCCAGCAGCTCCTCATCACGGCTGATTGAGCAGTTCTTC
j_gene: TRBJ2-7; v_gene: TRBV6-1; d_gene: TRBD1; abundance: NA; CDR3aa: CASSVTGVRYEQYF; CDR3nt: TGTGCCAGCAGTGTTACAGGGGTACGCTACGAGCAGTACTTC
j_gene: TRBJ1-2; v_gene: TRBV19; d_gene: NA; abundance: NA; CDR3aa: CASSVDRPYGYTF; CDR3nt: TGTGCCAGTAGCGTCGACAGGCCATATGGCTACACCTTC
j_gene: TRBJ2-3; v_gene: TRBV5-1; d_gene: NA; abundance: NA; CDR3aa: CASSPGRGFSTDTQYF; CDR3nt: TGCGCCAGCAGCCCGGGACGGGGCTTTAGCACAGATACGCAGTATTTT
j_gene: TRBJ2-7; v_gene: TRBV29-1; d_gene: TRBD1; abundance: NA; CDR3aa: CSAGQGKFEQYF; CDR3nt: TGCAGCGCTGGACAGGGCAAATTCGAGCAGTACTTC
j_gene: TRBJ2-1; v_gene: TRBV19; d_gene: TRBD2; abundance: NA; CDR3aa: CASRDTRTSGGTEQFF; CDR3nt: TGTGCCAGTAGAGATACTCGGACTAGCGGGGGGACCGAGCAGTTCTTC
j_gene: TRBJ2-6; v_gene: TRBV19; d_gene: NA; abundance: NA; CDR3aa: CASRLGNIGSGANVLTF; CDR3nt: TGTGCCAGTAGGTTGGGGAACATTGGGTCTGGGGCCAACGTCCTGACTTTC
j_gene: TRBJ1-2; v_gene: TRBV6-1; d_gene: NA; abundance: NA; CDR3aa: CASSEVSPPSGYTF; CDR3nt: TGTGCCAGCAGTGAAGTTTCACCCCCGTCGGGCTACACCTTC
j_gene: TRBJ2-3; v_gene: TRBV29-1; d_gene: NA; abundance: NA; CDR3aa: CSVEARGTQYF; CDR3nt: TGCAGCGTTGAAGCCCGGGGTACGCAGTATTTT
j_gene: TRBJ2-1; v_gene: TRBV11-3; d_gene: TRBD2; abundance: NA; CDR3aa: CASSLRDPSGEQFF; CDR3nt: TGTGCCAGCAGCTTAAGGGACCCTAGCGGTGAGCAGTTCTTC
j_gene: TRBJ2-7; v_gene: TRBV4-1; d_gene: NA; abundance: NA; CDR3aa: CASSQSYEQYF; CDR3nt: TGCGCCAGCAGCCAATCCTACGAGCAGTACTTC
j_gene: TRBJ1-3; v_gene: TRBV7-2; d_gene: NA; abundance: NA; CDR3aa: CASGYSGNTIYF; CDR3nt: TGTGCCAGCGGCTACTCTGGAAACACCATATATTTT
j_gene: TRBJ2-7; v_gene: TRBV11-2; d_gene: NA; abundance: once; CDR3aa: CASSLGSYEQYF; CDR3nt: TGTGCCAGCAGCTTAGGATCCTACGAGCAGTACTTC
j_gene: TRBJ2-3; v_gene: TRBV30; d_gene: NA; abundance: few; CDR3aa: CAWKFPRDTQYF; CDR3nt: TGTGCCTGGAAATTCCCCCGAGATACGCAGTATTTT
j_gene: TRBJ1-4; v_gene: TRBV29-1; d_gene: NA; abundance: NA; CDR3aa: CSAGGKDEKLFF; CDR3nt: TGCAGCGCTGGAGGGAAAGATGAAAAACTGTTTTTT
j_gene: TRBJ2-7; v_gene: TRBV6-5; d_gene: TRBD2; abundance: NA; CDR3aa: CASSYSGLAGVYEQYF; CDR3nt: TGTGCCAGCAGTTACTCAGGGCTAGCGGGAGTTTACGAGCAGTACTTC
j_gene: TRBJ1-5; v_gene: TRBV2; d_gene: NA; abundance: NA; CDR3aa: CASYRALDQPQHF; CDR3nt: TGTGCCAGTTACAGGGCTCTTGATCAGCCCCAGCATTTT
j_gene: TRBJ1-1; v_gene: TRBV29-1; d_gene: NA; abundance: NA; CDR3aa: CSAGQLMNTEAFF; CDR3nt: TGCAGCGCTGGACAGCTCATGAACACTGAAGCTTTCTTT
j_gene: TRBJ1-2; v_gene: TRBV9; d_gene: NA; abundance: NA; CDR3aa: CASSGGRDGYTF; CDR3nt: TGTGCCAGCAGCGGGGGACGTGATGGCTACACCTTC
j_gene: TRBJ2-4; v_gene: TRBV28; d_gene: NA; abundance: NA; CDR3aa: CASSVRQDIQYF; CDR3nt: TGTGCCAGCAGCGTCCGCCAGGACATTCAGTACTTC
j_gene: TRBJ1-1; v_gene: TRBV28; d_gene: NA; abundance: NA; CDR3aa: CASILGLGPGAAFF; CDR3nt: NA